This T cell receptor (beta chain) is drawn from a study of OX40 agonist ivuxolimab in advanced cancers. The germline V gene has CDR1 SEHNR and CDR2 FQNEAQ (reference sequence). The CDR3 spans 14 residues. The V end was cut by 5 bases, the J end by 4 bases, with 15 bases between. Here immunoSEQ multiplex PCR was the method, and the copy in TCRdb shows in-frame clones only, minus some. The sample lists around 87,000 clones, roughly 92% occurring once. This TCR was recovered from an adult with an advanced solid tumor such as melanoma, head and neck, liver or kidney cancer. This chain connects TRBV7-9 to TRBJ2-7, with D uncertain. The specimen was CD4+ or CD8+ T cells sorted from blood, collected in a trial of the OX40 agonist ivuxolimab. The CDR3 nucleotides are TGTGCCAGCAGCCCCGAGGTCAGTTGGTACGAGCAGTACTTC. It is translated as CASSPEVSWYEQYF.